Given below is one T cell receptor (beta chain) in context. This entry is derived from a study of radiotherapy plus CTLA-4 blockade in lung cancer. Sequencing used immunoSEQ multiplex PCR; TCRdb keeps in-frame clones, though not all of them. Counted here are approximately 80,000 clones, 60% to 85% occurring once; the ten biggest clones make up over 20%. CDR3 length: 15 amino acids. The V segment lost 4 bases and the J segment 1 base; nucleotides outside the gene matches: 6. Looked up from germline, CDR1 is SNHLY and CDR2 is FYNNEI. This sequence was found in a human donor with non-small cell lung cancer whose response to radiotherapy plus ipilimumab could not be evaluated. Some clones in this sample may be carry-over from other donors' samples. Sequencing used peripheral blood, obtained from a patient treated with radiotherapy plus ipilimumab. The chain recombines TRBV2 with TRBJ1-1; 7 bases map to TRBD1. CDR3 protein: CASSGGQLSNTEAFF. CDR3 nucleotide sequence: TGTGCCAGCAGTGGGGGACAGTTGTCGAACACTGAAGCTTTCTTT.